Detailed here is one TCR beta chain. Antigen: not known. Indicated treatment: approximately nine-day PBMC culture with coronavirus spike peptide pools or control peptides (ViraFEST assay). This sample is part of a study of vaccination and CD4 T cells after COVID-19. An Oncomine TCR Beta short-read assay was used to sequence the DNA from cultured CD4+ T cells. In TCRdb, the PCR reads were re-called with MiXCR into one record per CDR3 protein. This table has 20,000 to 25,000 distinct CDR3 sequences, around 60% appearing once. Regarding the study as a whole: Relatively few convalescent patients were studied; early post-infection timepoints were not included.

CDR1 is SNHLY, CDR2 FYNNEI, per germline. V was clipped by 6 bases and J by 5 bases; unmatched bases: 7. This CDR3 has 14 amino acids. Specimen: CD4+ T cells from blood, cultured in vitro, collected after SARS-CoV-2 vaccination. This clonotype was sampled from a human donor who received a COVID-19 vaccine. J is TRBJ1-2 and V is TRBV2; 9 nucleotides match TRBD1. The CDR3 reads CASRGTGREYGYTF. CDR3 in DNA: TGTGCCAGCAGAGGGACAGGGAGGGAGTATGGCTACACCTTC. Supplemented by reference TRBV2 and TRBJ1-2, the full variable domain reads EPEVTQTPSHQVTQMGQEVILRCVPISNHLYFYWYRQILGQKVEFLVSFYNNEISEKSEIFDDQFSVERPDGSNFTLKIRSTKLEDSAMYFCASRGTGREYGYTFGSGTRLTVV.